This T cell receptor (beta chain) was sequenced in a study of T cells in Graves' hyperthyroidism and ophthalmopathy. What was amplified from RNA transcripts were TCR beta CDR3 regions. The primer set for the first-round RT-PCR of the TCR CDR3 was HTBI. Each CDR3 protein is one row after TCRdb ran MiXCR on the multiplex PCR reads. The sample carries some 600,000 distinct CDR3 sequences, around 13% recorded once. These patients, aged 18 to 65, had recently diagnosed hyperthyroidism lasting under 2 months. The study based diagnoses on clinical symptoms, serum thyroxine and TRAb, thyroid ultrasound and orbital computed tomography. The sample, blood from the first hyperthyroidism diagnosis, precedes any ophthalmopathy symptoms. The material sequenced was blood. The source is a woman aged 25 to 39 with Graves' hyperthyroidism that later progressed to Graves' ophthalmopathy.

Here the CDR3 DNA reads TGTGCCAGCAGCAGACTAGCGGGGGGACGCACCGGGGAGCTGTTTTTT. It encodes CASSRLAGGRTGELFF. This chain joins TRBV7-9 and TRBJ2-2; 13 bases match TRBD2. The length of the CDR3 is 16 residues. Per the germline V gene, CDR1 is SEHNR and CDR2 is FQNEAQ (reference sequence). V lost 5 bases to trimming and J lost 4 bases; unmatched junction nucleotides: 4. Full variable domain (remainder filled in from reference TRBV7-9 and TRBJ2-2): DTGVSQNPRHKITKRGQNVTFRCDPISEHNRLYWYRQTLGQGPEFLTYFQNEAQLEKSRLLSDRFSAERPKGSFSTLEIQRTEQGDSAMYLCASSRLAGGRTGELFFGEGSRLTVL.